This T cell receptor (beta chain) was captured in a study of PD-L1 blockade in urothelial cancer (dated by TCRdb to about 2017). Notes on the research overall: Every patient began therapy in 2014 and was given atezolizumab 1,200 mg intravenously every 3 weeks. Pretreatment tumor samples and matched peripheral blood, collected serially before and after atezolizumab treatment, underwent TCR sequencing. Blood samples were analyzed 3 weeks after the start of treatment (second dose) and 6 weeks after the start of treatment. Durable clinical benefit was defined as progression-free survival longer than 6 months, and TCR features were also tested against progression-free and overall survival. A median of about 150,000 T cells and fewer than 85,000 unique TCRs was obtained from blood samples, and a median clonality of 0.080 was observed. The study was an exploratory multi-omic analysis of somatic, immune and clinical correlates of response to PD-L1 blockade with atezolizumab in urothelial cancer. Nine or ten patients reached durable clinical benefit, while 20 to 25 patients did not. An ECOG performance status of 0 or 1 was recorded for the patients, and 0 to 3 prior chemotherapy regimens had been received by the patients. Pretreatment blood TCR-seq was available for twenty-nine patients, at least one posttreatment blood collection was obtained for 25 or so patients, and tumor TCR-seq was available for 25 or so patients. In the same patients, whole exome sequencing and RNA sequencing of pretreatment tumors were performed in addition to TCR sequencing. About 85% of the roughly 29 patients were males with bladder-origin urothelial cancer, and about 65% of the 29 reported a prior smoking history. Overall results and qualifications from the work: Because the sample size was small (n ≈ 28) and many of the analyses were exploratory, the results are meant to be hypothesis-generating. Patients with durable benefit showed greater expansion of tumor-associated TCR clones in peripheral blood 3 weeks after starting treatment (n ≈ 22, p = 0.022). A pretreatment peripheral blood TCR clonality below the median was linked to improved progression-free and overall survival.

The germline V end is reduced by 5 bases and the J end by 2 bases; junction bases left unmatched: 8. There are 15 amino acids in the CDR3, from cysteine to phenylalanine inclusive. Only CDR3 DNA remains: 45 bases, in frame from the first base. CDR1 and CDR2, looked up from the germline V gene (reference sequence), are LNHDA and SQIVND. The cohort comprised more than 25 patients with locally advanced or metastatic urothelial carcinoma treated at Memorial Sloan Kettering on a trial protocol. Peripheral blood mononuclear cells were collected pretreatment and during treatment, at between 1 and 8 total time points per patient. The Qiagen DNeasy Blood extraction kit was used to purify genomic DNA from total PBMCs and tumor samples. Collected pretreatment and during treatment, PBMCs were isolated and stored as previously described. Synthetic TCR analog templates were spiked into each PCR to estimate absolute template abundance from read counts. The immunoSEQ assay was used to amplify TCRbeta CDR3 regions from genomic DNA with bias-controlled V and J gene primers. Sequencing of rearranged TCRbeta segments was done at approximately 20X coverage. In the original analysis: Clustering was used to correct sequencing errors, and CDR3s were annotated against IMGT so that V, D and J genes could be assigned. Only productive TCRbeta rearrangements were used in downstream analyses, excluding out-of-frame or stop-codon sequences. To compute clonality, Shannon entropy was normalized by the log of the number of unique productive sequences and then subtracted from one. Fisher's exact test with Benjamini-Hochberg correction, at a threshold of adjusted p below 0.01, was used to find clones that differed between time points or between blood and tumor. Entries here come from immuneACCESS through TCRdb and include only in-frame sequences with V and J called. Some clones fail to appear in such tables; in the studies checked, an unresolved V gene covers under half of the shortfall, and the cause of the remainder is unknown. D and trimming were read from the DNA, whereas the V and J calls and clone size are those reported in that table. The sample profile shows 35,000 or so clones; over 70% of them were found once. The ten largest clones add up to roughly 16% of the sample.

Points on this clone: It has no known antigen specificity. No base-level quality is on record; no much larger clone is a single base apart.

Sequencing was performed on PBMCs, taken around atezolizumab (anti-PD-L1) treatment. This chain joins TRBV19 to TRBJ2-7; 8 nucleotides in the junction match TRBD1. This TCR was recovered from a man aged 55 to 70 with urothelial cancer. The DNA reads as follows: TGTGCCAGTAGTCCCGGGACAGGAACCGCCTACGAGCAGTACTTC. It codes for CASSPGTGTAYEQYF.